Following are 11 T cell receptor beta chains from one sample sequenced in a study of blood T cell repertoires in COVID-19. TCRdb's copy holds only in-frame clones and misses some; the assay was immunoSEQ multiplex PCR. The sample carries roughly 160,000 clones, 88% recorded once. Sequencing was carried out using peripheral blood. These receptors came from a man aged 55-75 years with acute or convalescent COVID-19.

This chain uses TRBV18 with TRBJ1-2; 9 positions agree with TRBD1. This CDR3 region has 15 residues. V was clipped by 0 bases and J by 3 bases; unmatched bases: 2. Germline V gene data show CDR1 as KGHSH and CDR2 as LQKENI. The CDR3 DNA follows: TGTGCCAGCTCACCACCGGGACAGGGTGACTATGGCTACACCTTC. The encoded protein is CASSPPGQGDYGYTF.

The chain couples TRBV5-4 to TRBJ1-4; the D is unclear. This CDR3 has 16 residues. Germline CDR1 and CDR2: SGHNT and YYREEE (reference sequence). V lost 4 bases and J lost 1, with 14 bases in between. The CDR3 is CASSKSNGRTNEKLFF. The CDR3 DNA follows: TGTGCCAGCAGCAAATCGAATGGGAGAACTAATGAAAAACTGTTTTTT.

The chain joins TRBV5-5 to TRBJ1-2, with 7 bases aligning to TRBD1. Per germline, CDR1 SGHKS and CDR2 YYEKEE (reference sequence). V lost 4 bases, J lost 4 bases, and 7 bases stayed unmatched. The CDR3 sequence is 14 residues long. CDR3 residues: CASSPEQGSYGYTF. CDR3 sequence (DNA): TGTGCCAGCAGCCCGGAACAGGGGAGCTATGGCTACACCTTC.

The chain recombines TRBV7-8 with TRBJ1-4; a weak D match, TRBD1 (6 bases). There are 14 residues in the CDR3. Germline V gene lookup returns CDR1 SGHVS and CDR2 FQNEAQ. V was trimmed by 4 bases and J by 10 bases, leaving 16 bases between them. CDR3 in DNA: TGTGCCAGCAGCTCGAGGGACAACCGTGCAAAACTGTTTTTT. Protein: CASSSRDNRAKLFF. Based on the CDR3 plus reference TRBV7-8 and TRBJ1-4, the full variable domain is GAGVSQSPRYKVAKRGQDVALRCDPISGHVSLFWYQQALGQGPEFLTYFQNEAQLDKSGLPSDRFFAERPEGSVSTLKIQRTQQEDSAVYLCASSSRDNRAKLFFGSGTQLSVL.

The chain is built from TRBV19 and TRBJ2-1, with D tentatively TRBD1 (6 bases). V lost 5 bases and J lost 3, with 11 bases in between. The CDR3 is 14 residues long. Per the germline V gene, CDR1 is LNHDA and CDR2 is SQIVND (reference sequence). CDR3 DNA sequence: TGTGCCAGTAGTGACAGGACACTCTACAATGAGCAGTTCTTC. This encodes CASSDRTLYNEQFF.

This chain joins TRBV7-9 and TRBJ2-5; possibly TRBD2 for D (6 bases). The germline V gene has CDR1 SEHNR and CDR2 FQNEAQ (reference sequence). The CDR3 extends over 16 amino acids. Trimming removed 6 bases at V and 4 bases at J, with 21 bases between. CDR3 in amino acids: CASRGRREVFGETQYF. DNA of the CDR3: TGTGCCAGCAGGGGACGGAGGGAAGTCTTTGGAGAGACCCAGTACTTC.

This clone was seen a single time. The rearrangement links TRBV12-5 to TRBJ1-3; possibly TRBD1 for D (5 bases). V was shortened by 2 bases and J by 7 bases, with 9 bases between the two germline ends. CDR1 LGHNT and CDR2 FRNRAP come from the germline V gene. The length of the CDR3 is 13 residues. The CDR3 region has the DNA TGTGCTAGTGGTTTGCTCCAGGGTAACACCATATATTTT. This codes for CASGLLQGNTIYF. The full variable domain, rest sourced from reference TRBV12-5 and TRBJ1-3, is DARVTQTPRHKVTEMGQEVTMRCQPILGHNTVFWYRQTMMQGLELLAYFRNRAPLDDSGMPKDRFSAEMPDATLATLKIQPSEPRDSAVYFCASGLLQGNTIYFGEGSWLTVV.

A single count supports this clone. V gene TRBV14 combines with J gene TRBJ2-7; D is perhaps TRBD1 (6 bases). Germline V lookup: CDR1 SGHDN, CDR2 FVKESK. The CDR3 runs 11 residues. The CDR3: CASSRQQGRAV. CDR3 in DNA: TGTGCCAGCAGCCGCCAACAGGGCAGGGCCGTC.

The chain is built from TRBV7-2 and TRBJ1-3; 9 bases line up with TRBD1. The junction had 9 bases not matched to a gene; V was cut back by 4 bases and J by 2 bases. The CDR3 totals 17 residues. Germline V gene sequence: CDR1 SGHTA, CDR2 FQGNSA. The CDR3 reads CASSSLTGQGPGNTIYF. The DNA of the CDR3 is TGTGCCAGCAGCTCTCTTACGGGACAGGGACCTGGAAACACCATATATTTT. Together with reference TRBV7-2 and TRBJ1-3, the CDR3 gives the full variable domain: GAGVSQSPSNKVTEKGKDVELRCDPISGHTALYWYRQSLGQGLEFLIYFQGNSAPDKSGLPSDRFSAERTGGSVSTLTIQRTQQEDSAVYLCASSSLTGQGPGNTIYFGEGSWLTVV.

The J gene is TRBJ2-1, the V gene TRBV19; 11 nucleotides align to TRBD2. The CDR3 is 19 amino acids. Germline loops: CDR1 LNHDA, CDR2 SQIVND (reference sequence). V trimming: 1 base; J trimming: 0 bases; junction bases outside the gene matches: 8. The CDR3 DNA is TGTGCCAGTAGTATAGTAACTAGCGGGAGTATCGTCTCCTACAATGAGCAGTTCTTC. This encodes CASSIVTSGSIVSYNEQFF.

The V and J genes are TRBV7-9 and TRBJ1-2; weak D call: TRBD1 (5 bases). Trimming left V 1 base short and J 5 bases short, with 17 bases between. CDR1 is SEHNR and CDR2 is FQNEAQ in the germline V gene (reference sequence). The CDR3 runs 16 residues. The CDR3 sequence is CASSLGAQGRGYGYTF. In DNA form, the CDR3 reads TGTGCCAGCAGCTTAGGGGCTCAGGGTCGTGGGTATGGCTACACCTTC.